One and the same sample provided the 27 T cell receptor beta chains below, sequenced in a study of shared clonotypes between healthy human individuals. Naive CD8 populations comprised CD45RO-negative cells positively selected for CCR7, excluding terminally differentiated effector memory CD45RA+ cells. Sequencing was performed with immunoSEQ multiplex PCR; in TCRdb, only in-frame clones are kept and a portion is missing. The table records some 2 million clones, roughly 95% of them present only once. The sequencing sample was made of naive CD8+ T cells sorted from blood. These TCRs come from a man aged 18 to 29 in good health.

This chain uses TRBV27 with TRBJ2-7, with 10 bases that match TRBD1. Germline loops: CDR1 MNHEY, CDR2 SMNVEV (reference sequence). CDR3 length: 16 amino acids. After removal of 6 bases from V and 5 bases from J, the junction contained 13 bases not matched to a gene. CDR3 loop: CASRPSPGQGLNEQYF. DNA for the CDR3: TGTGCCAGCAGACCATCTCCGGGACAGGGGTTGAACGAGCAGTACTTC.

The chain employs TRBV4-3 and TRBJ2-1, with 8 positions matching TRBD1. CDR3 length: 15 amino acids. The junction had 4 bases not matched to a gene; V was cut back by 2 bases and J by 4 bases. Germline assignment: CDR1 LGHNA and CDR2 YSLEER. As DNA, the CDR3 is TGCGCCAGCAGCCAACCCGGGACAGGTTACAATGAGCAGTTCTTC. Its protein product is CASSQPGTGYNEQFF.

A remark on this clone: Other DNA sequences in the sample encode the same CDR3. The chain combines TRBV6-5 with TRBJ1-1; TRBD1 agrees at 10 bases. Germline V CDR1 and CDR2: MNHEY, SVGAGI. Trimming cost V 3 bases and J 5 bases; bases outside gene matches: 6. The CDR3 consists of 15 residues. The CDR3 coding sequence is TGTGCCAGCAGTTATTCCGGGACAGGGGTAACTGAAGCTTTCTTT. This gives the protein CASSYSGTGVTEAFF.

This clone has just one count. The chain employs TRBV5-1 and TRBJ1-1, with D unclear. The CDR3 has 15 residues. Trimming removed 0 bases at V and 1 base at J, with 10 bases between. Germline assignment: CDR1 SGHRS and CDR2 YFSETQ. In DNA, the CDR3 is TGCGCCAGCAGCTTGGTAACTGGTCGGAACACTGAAGCTTTCTTT. It is translated as CASSLVTGRNTEAFF.

This chain links TRBV10-2 with TRBJ2-2, with 8 bases fitting TRBD1. Germline CDR1 and CDR2: WSHSY and SAAADI. The CDR3 spans 15 residues. Trimming cost V 0 bases and J 5 bases; bases outside gene matches: 2. The CDR3 reads CASSESRTGTGELFF. The CDR3 DNA follows: TGCGCCAGCAGTGAGTCCCGGACAGGGACCGGGGAGCTGTTTTTT.

Comments on this clone: This specimen includes other DNA sequences encoding the same CDR3. V is TRBV29-1 and J is TRBJ2-1; 11 nucleotides agree with TRBD2. Germline CDR1 reads SQVTM; CDR2 reads ANQGSEA. The V gene end was trimmed by 3 bases and the J gene end by 2 bases; junction bases not matched to a gene: 0. The CDR3 runs 14 residues. In nucleotides, the CDR3 is TGCAGCGTTGAGGGACTAGCGGCCTACAATGAGCAGTTCTTC. It codes for CSVEGLAAYNEQFF.

The chain joins TRBV5-1 to TRBJ2-7, with D unresolved. V was clipped by 7 bases and J by 0 bases, with 17 bases between them. Germline lookup yields CDR1 SGHRS and CDR2 YFSETQ. This CDR3 region has 15 residues. The CDR3 region is CASRPRVQASYEQYF. The CDR3 DNA is TGCGCCAGCCGACCCCGGGTCCAAGCCTCCTACGAGCAGTACTTC.

The chain combines TRBV27 with TRBJ1-5; 8 bases match TRBD1. J lost 10 bases, V lost 5 bases, and 13 bases had no gene match. The CDR3 runs to 15 residues. Germline loops: CDR1 MNHEY, CDR2 SMNVEV (reference sequence). This CDR3 is CASSAGTGIISPQHF. For the CDR3, the DNA is TGTGCCAGCAGTGCGGGGACAGGAATAATCAGTCCCCAGCATTTT.

This chain uses TRBV2 with TRBJ1-1; D is ambiguous. The CDR3 runs to 15 residues. V was trimmed by 4 bases and J by 5 bases, leaving 17 bases between them. Germline values: CDR1 SNHLY, CDR2 FYNNEI. CDR3 protein: CASSARTAGGTEAFF. CDR3 DNA: TGTGCCAGCAGTGCACGGACGGCCGGTGGGACTGAAGCTTTCTTT.

The V gene is TRBV15, the J gene TRBJ2-1; no clear D. This CDR3 is 11 amino acids long. Germline V gives CDR1 LNHNV, CDR2 YYDKDF (reference sequence). Trimming pared 5 bases from V and 4 bases from J, leaving 3 bases between. In nucleotides, the CDR3 is TGTGCCACCAGCCAATACAATGAGCAGTTCTTC. Protein: CATSQYNEQFF.

The V and J genes are TRBV19 and TRBJ2-7; a weak D match, TRBD2 (6 bases). Germline V gene data show CDR1 as LNHDA and CDR2 as SQIVND (reference sequence). The CDR3 covers 13 residues. The V and J ends lost 3 bases and 6 bases respectively, with 12 bases between them. In DNA form, the CDR3 reads TGTGCCAGTAGTATCCTTGGGGGAGGCGAGCAGTACTTC. It is translated as CASSILGGGEQYF.

This clone has just a few counts. The rearrangement links TRBV7-9 to TRBJ1-4; 9 bases match TRBD1. V shed 5 bases and J 8 bases; nucleotides not matched to a gene: 6. Germline-derived CDR1 and CDR2 are SEHNR and FQNEAQ (reference sequence). The CDR3 is 14 residues long. CDR3 in DNA: TGTGCCAGCAGCATGGACAGGGGAGGGGAAAAACTGTTTTTT. This encodes CASSMDRGGEKLFF.

This clone was seen more than once but under ten times. The gene calls are TRBV18 and TRBJ1-4; D unresolved. CDR3 length: 12 amino acids. Trimming shortened V by 3 bases and J by 8 bases, and 7 bases separated the two germline ends. CDR1 and CDR2 from the germline V gene are KGHSH and LQKENI. The CDR3 here is CASSPGSEKLFF. CDR3 DNA sequence: TGTGCCAGCTCACCGGGTTCAGAAAAACTGTTTTTT.

In DNA, the CDR3 is TGTGCCGCACAAAAGGGGGGAAACGAGCAGTACTTC. It specifies CAAQKGGNEQYF. The V call is TRBV7-9, the J call TRBJ2-7; D may match TRBD1 or TRBD2 (6 bases each). Trimming took 11 bases from V and 5 from J, leaving 16 bases between them. Germline V gene data show CDR1 as SEHNR and CDR2 as FQNEAQ (reference sequence). CDR3 size: 12 residues.

The chain is built from TRBV25-1 and TRBJ2-1, with D possibly matching TRBD1 (6 bases). The CDR3 contains 11 residues. The germline V and J ends were trimmed by 7 bases and 8 bases, with 9 bases remaining between them. Germline CDR1 and CDR2: MGHDK and SYGVNS. CDR3 amino acids: CASNREDEQFF. The CDR3 coding sequence is TGTGCCAGCAACAGGGAAGATGAGCAGTTCTTC.

This chain uses TRBV19 with TRBJ1-2; 10 bases align to TRBD1. CDR3 length: 17 amino acids. The V segment lost 3 bases and the J segment 6 bases; nucleotides outside the gene matches: 13. Looked up from germline, CDR1 is LNHDA and CDR2 is SQIVND (reference sequence). The CDR3 DNA follows: TGTGCCAGTAGTATCCGGATTATGGGACAGGGGATTAATGGCTACACCTTC. This translates into CASSIRIMGQGINGYTF.

The chain employs TRBV6-5 and TRBJ2-7; 8 positions agree with TRBD2. The CDR3 consists of 14 residues. V shed 8 bases and J 2 bases; nucleotides not matched to a gene: 8. Germline V gene sequence: CDR1 MNHEY, CDR2 SVGAGI. DNA of the CDR3: TGTGCCAGCGGTGGAACTAGCGGCCCCTACGAGCAGTACTTC. Amino acids: CASGGTSGPYEQYF.

The J gene is TRBJ1-5, the V gene TRBV4-1, with 12 bases matching TRBD1. Germline CDR1 MGHRA, CDR2 YSYEKL. This CDR3 spans 15 amino acids. V was pared by 3 bases and J by 6 bases, with 3 bases of the junction left unmatched. CDR3 sequence (DNA): TGCGCCAGCAGCCAGGGGACAGGGGGCGGTCAGCCCCAGCATTTT. It translates to CASSQGTGGGQPQHF.

This chain uses TRBV6-1 with TRBJ1-4; D possibly corresponds to TRBD1 (5 bases). Deletions cut 2 bases from V and 2 bases from J, with 6 bases between. This CDR3 has 14 residues. Germline loops: CDR1 MNHNS, CDR2 SASEGT. The CDR3 DNA follows: TGTGCCAGCAGTGAATGGGACACTAATGAAAAACTGTTTTTT. It specifies CASSEWDTNEKLFF.

The gene calls are TRBV14 and TRBJ1-2; tentative D call: TRBD1 (6 bases). This CDR3 is built from 15 residues. With 0 bases removed from V and 4 bases from J, the gap between germline ends came to 12 bases. From germline, CDR1 is SGHDN and CDR2 FVKESK. The CDR3 sequence is CASSQDYREGYGYTF. CDR3 nucleotide sequence: TGTGCCAGCAGCCAAGATTACAGGGAGGGCTATGGCTACACCTTC.

This rearrangement joins TRBV7-9 to TRBJ2-1, with D unclear. Germline CDR1 reads SEHNR; CDR2 reads FQNEAQ (reference sequence). This CDR3 is built from 13 residues. V was clipped by 1 base and J by 6 bases, with 7 bases between them. The CDR3 region is CASSLDAGNEQFF. The CDR3 DNA is TGTGCCAGCAGCTTAGACGCTGGCAATGAGCAGTTCTTC.

V usage is TRBV27 and J usage is TRBJ2-7, with 8 bases matching TRBD2. CDR1 and CDR2 from the germline V gene are MNHEY and SMNVEV (reference sequence). The length of the CDR3 is 15 residues. J was trimmed by 3 bases and V by 3 bases; bases with no gene match: 7. The CDR3 region has the DNA TGTGCCAGCAGTTTCCTTAGCGGGATAGTCTACGAGCAGTACTTC. Translation gives CASSFLSGIVYEQYF.

About this clone itself: At the DNA level, this CDR3 is encoded by other sequences in the same sample as well. The CDR3 DNA is TGTGCCAGCAGTTACGCGGGGGGGAGCACAGATACGCAGTATTTT. Protein: CASSYAGGSTDTQYF. V and J are TRBV6-5 and TRBJ2-3, with 9 nucleotides matching TRBD2. J gave up 0 bases and V 2 bases, and 0 bases lay outside the gene matches. Germline V gene lookup returns CDR1 MNHEY and CDR2 SVGAGI. The CDR3 is made up of 15 amino acids.

The chain is built from TRBV6-5 and TRBJ2-1; D gene uncertain. With 2 bases removed from V and 4 bases from J, the gap between germline ends came to 15 bases. This CDR3 is 16 amino acids long. The germline V gene encodes CDR1 MNHEY and CDR2 SVGAGI. DNA of the CDR3: TGTGCCAGCAGTTACCCTACTGGGGAAGGTTACAATGAGCAGTTCTTC. This gives the protein CASSYPTGEGYNEQFF.

This clone was recorded a few times. The chain uses TRBV29-1 and TRBJ2-2, with a weak D call TRBD1 (6 bases). Trimming pared 0 bases from V and 6 bases from J, leaving 14 bases between. The germline gives CDR1 SQVTM, CDR2 ANQGSEA. The CDR3 has 15 amino acids. The CDR3 DNA reads as TGCAGCGTTGAAGATCAGGCAGGGGCGTCCGGGGAGCTGTTTTTT. As protein: CSVEDQAGASGELFF.

The chain joins TRBV7-2 to TRBJ2-1; 11 bases are a match to TRBD2. V was clipped by 2 bases and J by 3 bases; unmatched bases: 9. CDR1 and CDR2 from the germline V gene are SGHTA and FQGNSA. The CDR3 has 18 amino acids. The DNA of the CDR3 is TGTGCCAGCAGCTTACCCACATCGACTAGCGGGATCTACAATGAGCAGTTCTTC. This codes for CASSLPTSTSGIYNEQFF. The full variable domain, completed using reference TRBV7-2 and TRBJ2-1, is GAGVSQSPSNKVTEKGKDVELRCDPISGHTALYWYRQSLGQGLEFLIYFQGNSAPDKSGLPSDRFSAERTGGSVSTLTIQRTQQEDSAVYLCASSLPTSTSGIYNEQFFGPGTRLTVL.

V and J are TRBV6-5 and TRBJ1-3; unclear D gene. V lost 6 bases and J lost 7, with 13 bases in between. This CDR3 has 13 residues. The germline V gene has CDR1 MNHEY and CDR2 SVGAGI. The DNA for the CDR3 is TGTGCCAGCAGGAACGCGGACTGGAACACCATATATTTT. This sequence encodes CASRNADWNTIYF.